This is a list of T cell receptor beta chains from one sample in a study of blood T cell repertoires in COVID-19. Only in-frame clones appear in the TCRdb table, and some are missing; sequencing was by immunoSEQ multiplex PCR. The sample holds 450,000 or so clones, roughly 90% seen once. Sequenced material: peripheral blood. The origin of the receptors is a man in his late teens or twenties with COVID-19, enrolled during active disease. Both conserved end residues are part of each CDR3. Each record gives: J gene, clone size, D gene, V gene, CDR3 DNA, CDR3 protein. A D gene is named only where the DNA matches it firmly. Clone size is shown for a subset of rows, as once, few, many or a class of expanded clone.

>TRBJ2-7|few|TRBD2|TRBV20-1
TGCAGTGCTAGTCAAGCGGGAGAGATTTACGAGCAGTACTTC
CSASQAGEIYEQYF
>TRBJ1-1|-|-|TRBV29-1
TGCAGCTTACTCCCCAGCGGACCCGGTACTGAAGCTTTCTTT
CSLLPSGPGTEAFF
>TRBJ2-7|-|-|TRBV5-4
TGTGCCAGCAGCGATAGGACAGTCTCGAGCGAGCAGTACTTC
CASSDRTVSSEQYF
>TRBJ2-1|-|TRBD2|TRBV4-1
TGCGCCAGCAGCCAAGATTTGGCTAGCGGGAGGGTCAATGAGCAGTTCTTC
CASSQDLASGRVNEQFF
>TRBJ1-1|-|-|TRBV10-3
TGTGCCAACCGCGGGGACTGGAGAACTGAAGCTTTCTTT
CANRGDWRTEAFF
>TRBJ1-5|-|-|TRBV10-3
TGTGCCATCAGTGAAACTTTGGGACACGTCAATCAGCCCCAGCATTTT
CAISETLGHVNQPQHF
>TRBJ1-1|-|-|TRBV4-1
TGCGCCAGCAGCCAAGAACCGCACACTAGGTACACTGAAGCTTTCTTT
CASSQEPHTRYTEAFF
>TRBJ1-1|-|-|TRBV6-6
TGTGCCAGCAGGTATTCCCCTAACAGGCTTAACACTGAAGCTTTCTTT
CASRYSPNRLNTEAFF
>TRBJ1-5|-|-|TRBV30
TGTGCCTGGAGTGTAGAGACTGGCAATAATCAGCCCCAGCATTTT
CAWSVETGNNQPQHF
>TRBJ2-1|-|TRBD1|TRBV7-6
TGTGCCAGCAGCTACCCCCCCCCAAAGGACAGGGGGGCTAGCGGCTACAATGAGCAGTTCTTC
CASSYPPPKDRGASGYNEQFF